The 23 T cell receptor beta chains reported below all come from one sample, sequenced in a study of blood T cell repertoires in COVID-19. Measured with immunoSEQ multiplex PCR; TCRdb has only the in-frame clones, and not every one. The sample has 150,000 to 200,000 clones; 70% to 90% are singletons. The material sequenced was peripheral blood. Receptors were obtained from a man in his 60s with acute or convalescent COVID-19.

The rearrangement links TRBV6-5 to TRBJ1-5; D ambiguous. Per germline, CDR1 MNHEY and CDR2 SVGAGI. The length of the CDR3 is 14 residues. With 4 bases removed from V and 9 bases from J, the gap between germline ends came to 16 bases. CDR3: CASSLDGANWPQHF. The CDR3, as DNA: TGTGCCAGCAGTTTGGATGGAGCGAATTGGCCCCAGCATTTT.

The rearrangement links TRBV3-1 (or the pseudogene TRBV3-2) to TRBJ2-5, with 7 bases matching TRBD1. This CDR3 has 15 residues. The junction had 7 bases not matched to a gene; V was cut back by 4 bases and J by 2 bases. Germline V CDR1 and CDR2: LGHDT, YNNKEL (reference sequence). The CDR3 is CASSLRTGIQETQYF. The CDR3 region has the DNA TGTGCCAGCAGCCTCCGGACAGGAATACAAGAGACCCAGTACTTC.

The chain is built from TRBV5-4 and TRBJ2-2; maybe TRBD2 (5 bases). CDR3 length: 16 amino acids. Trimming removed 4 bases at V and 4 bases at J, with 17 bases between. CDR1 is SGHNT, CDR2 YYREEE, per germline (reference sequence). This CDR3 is CASSPQEGRSTGELFF. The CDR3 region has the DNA TGTGCCAGCAGCCCACAAGAGGGTCGGAGCACCGGGGAGCTGTTTTTT.

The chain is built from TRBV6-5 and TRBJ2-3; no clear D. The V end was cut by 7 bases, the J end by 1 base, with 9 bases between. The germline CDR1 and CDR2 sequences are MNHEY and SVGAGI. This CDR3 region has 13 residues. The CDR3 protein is CASTPTGTDTQYF. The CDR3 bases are TGTGCCAGCACTCCCACGGGCACAGATACGCAGTATTTT.

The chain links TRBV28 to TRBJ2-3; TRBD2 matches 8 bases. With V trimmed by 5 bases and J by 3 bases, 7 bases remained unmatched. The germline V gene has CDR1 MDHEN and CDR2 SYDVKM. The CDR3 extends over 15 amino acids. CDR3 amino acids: CASSPAGAATDTQYF. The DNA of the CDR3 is TGTGCCAGCAGTCCAGCGGGAGCGGCGACAGATACGCAGTATTTT.

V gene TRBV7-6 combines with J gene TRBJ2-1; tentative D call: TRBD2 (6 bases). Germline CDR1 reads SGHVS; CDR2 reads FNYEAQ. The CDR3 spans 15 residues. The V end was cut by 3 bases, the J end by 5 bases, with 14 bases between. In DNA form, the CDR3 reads TGTGCCAGCAGCTTGTATATAGCGGAAGACAATGAGCAGTTCTTC. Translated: CASSLYIAEDNEQFF.

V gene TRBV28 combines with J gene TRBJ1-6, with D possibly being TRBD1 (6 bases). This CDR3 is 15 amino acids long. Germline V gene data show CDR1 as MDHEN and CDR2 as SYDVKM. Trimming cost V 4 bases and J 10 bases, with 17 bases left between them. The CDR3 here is CASSYPSGQKSPLHF. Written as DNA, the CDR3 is TGTGCCAGCAGTTATCCCTCGGGACAAAAATCACCCCTCCACTTT.

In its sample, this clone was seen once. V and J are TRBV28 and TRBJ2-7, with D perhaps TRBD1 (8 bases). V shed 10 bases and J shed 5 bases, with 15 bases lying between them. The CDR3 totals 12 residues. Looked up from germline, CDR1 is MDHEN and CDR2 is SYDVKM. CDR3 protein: CATAGQVNEQYF. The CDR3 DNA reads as TGTGCCACAGCGGGACAGGTGAACGAGCAGTACTTC.

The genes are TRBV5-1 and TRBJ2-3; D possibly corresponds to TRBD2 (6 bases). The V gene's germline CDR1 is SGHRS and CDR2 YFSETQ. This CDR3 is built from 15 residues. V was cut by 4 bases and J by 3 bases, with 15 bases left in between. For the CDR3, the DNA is TGCGCCAGCAGCCCCTGGGGGGTTGAGACAGATACGCAGTATTTT. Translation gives CASSPWGVETDTQYF.

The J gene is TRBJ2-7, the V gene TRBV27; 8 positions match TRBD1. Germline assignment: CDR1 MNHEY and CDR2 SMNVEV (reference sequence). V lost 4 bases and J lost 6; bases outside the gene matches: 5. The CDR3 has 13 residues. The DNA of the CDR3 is TGTGCCAGCAGTTACGGACAGGGAATCGAGCAGTACTTC. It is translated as CASSYGQGIEQYF.

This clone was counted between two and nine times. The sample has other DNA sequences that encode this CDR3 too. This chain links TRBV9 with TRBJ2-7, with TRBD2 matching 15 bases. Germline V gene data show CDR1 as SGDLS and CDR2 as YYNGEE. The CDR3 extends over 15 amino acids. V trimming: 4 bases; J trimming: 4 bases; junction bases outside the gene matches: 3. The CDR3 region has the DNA TGTGCCAGCAGCTTTGGACTAGCGGGAGGGTACGAGCAGTACTTC. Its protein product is CASSFGLAGGYEQYF.

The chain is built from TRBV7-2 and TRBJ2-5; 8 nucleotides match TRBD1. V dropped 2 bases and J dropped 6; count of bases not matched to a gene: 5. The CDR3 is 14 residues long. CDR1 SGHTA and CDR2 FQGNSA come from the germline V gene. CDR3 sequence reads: CASSLTDRDKTQYF. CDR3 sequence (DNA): TGTGCCAGCAGCTTAACGGACAGGGATAAGACCCAGTACTTC.

The CDR3 sequence: CASSYQQGRSEKLFF. Here the CDR3 DNA reads TGTGCCAGCAGCTACCAACAGGGAAGAAGTGAAAAACTGTTTTTT. The rearrangement uses TRBV7-9 and TRBJ1-4; weak D call: TRBD1 (6 bases). The CDR3 contains 15 residues. The germline CDR1 and CDR2 sequences are SEHNR and FQNEAQ (reference sequence). The germline V and J ends were trimmed by 4 bases and 7 bases, with 16 bases remaining between them.

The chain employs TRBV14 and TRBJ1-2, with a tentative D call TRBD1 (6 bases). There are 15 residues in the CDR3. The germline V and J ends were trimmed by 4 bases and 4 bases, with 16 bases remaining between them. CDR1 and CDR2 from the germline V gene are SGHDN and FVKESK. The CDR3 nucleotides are TGTGCCAGCAGCCGTGGGGGCAGGGAAGTCTATGGCTACACCTTC. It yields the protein CASSRGGREVYGYTF.

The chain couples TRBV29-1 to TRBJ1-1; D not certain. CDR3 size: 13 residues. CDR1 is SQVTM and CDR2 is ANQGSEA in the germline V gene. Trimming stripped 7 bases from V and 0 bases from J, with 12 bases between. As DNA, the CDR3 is TGCAGCGCACAAACAGTTATGAACACTGAAGCTTTCTTT. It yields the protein CSAQTVMNTEAFF.

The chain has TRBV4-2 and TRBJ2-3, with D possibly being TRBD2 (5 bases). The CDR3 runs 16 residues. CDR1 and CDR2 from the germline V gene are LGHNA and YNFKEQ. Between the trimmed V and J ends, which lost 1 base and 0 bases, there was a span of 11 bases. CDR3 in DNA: TGTGCCAGCAGCCAAGGCGGCGGGTATAGCACAGATACGCAGTATTTT. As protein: CASSQGGGYSTDTQYF.

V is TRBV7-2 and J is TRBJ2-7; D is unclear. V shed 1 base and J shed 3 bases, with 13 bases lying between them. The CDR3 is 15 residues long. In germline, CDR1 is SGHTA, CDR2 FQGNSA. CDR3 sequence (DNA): TGTGCCAGCAGCTTAGGCGGAAGTCGGGTCTACGAGCAGTACTTC. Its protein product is CASSLGGSRVYEQYF.

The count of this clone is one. The CDR3 nucleotides read TGTGCCAGAAGCTCGGACAGGAAATACTACGAGCAGTACTTC. Amino acids: CARSSDRKYYEQYF. J is TRBJ2-7 and V is TRBV5-3; 7 bases are a match to TRBD1. TRBV5-3 is an ORF; its function is uncertain. The CDR3 extends over 14 amino acids. Trimming at V came to 3 bases and at J to 3 bases, leaving 6 bases not matched to a gene.

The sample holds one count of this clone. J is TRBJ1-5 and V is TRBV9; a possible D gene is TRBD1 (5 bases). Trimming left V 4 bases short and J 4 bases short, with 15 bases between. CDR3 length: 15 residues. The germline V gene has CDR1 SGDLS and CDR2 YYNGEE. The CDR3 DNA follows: TGTGCCAGCAGCAGGCAGGGCCAAACTAATCAGCCCCAGCATTTT. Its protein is CASSRQGQTNQPQHF.

CDR3 amino acids: CASSLGGWAPQHF. CDR3 bases: TGCGCCAGCAGCTTGGGGGGCTGGGCGCCCCAGCATTTT. The chain couples TRBV5-1 to TRBJ1-5; D is perhaps TRBD1 (5 bases). Trimming cost V 0 bases and J 9 bases, with 10 bases left between them. Germline assignment: CDR1 SGHRS and CDR2 YFSETQ. This CDR3 spans 13 amino acids.

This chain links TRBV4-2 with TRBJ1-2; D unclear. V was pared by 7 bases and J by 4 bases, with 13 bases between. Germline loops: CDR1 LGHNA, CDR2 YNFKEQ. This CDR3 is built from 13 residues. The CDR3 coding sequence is TGTGCCAGCACAACCTCGGGGTTCTATGGCTACACCTTC. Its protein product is CASTTSGFYGYTF.

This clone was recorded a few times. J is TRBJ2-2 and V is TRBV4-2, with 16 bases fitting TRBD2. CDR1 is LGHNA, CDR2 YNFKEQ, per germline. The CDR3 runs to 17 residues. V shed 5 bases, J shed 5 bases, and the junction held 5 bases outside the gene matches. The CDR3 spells CASSEGTSGRVTGELFF. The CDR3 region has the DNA TGTGCCAGCAGCGAAGGGACTAGCGGGAGGGTTACCGGGGAGCTGTTTTTT.

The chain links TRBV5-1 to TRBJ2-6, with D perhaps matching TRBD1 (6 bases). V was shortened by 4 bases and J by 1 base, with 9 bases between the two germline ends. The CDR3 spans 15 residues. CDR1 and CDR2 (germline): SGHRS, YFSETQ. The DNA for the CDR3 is TGCGCCAGCAGCCCTGGACAGTCTGGGGCCAACGTCCTGACTTTC. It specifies CASSPGQSGANVLTF.